The T cell receptor (beta chain) described here comes from a study of blood T cell repertoires in COVID-19. As for the study in general: COVID-19 samples from acute and convalescent phases originated in the United States, Italy and Spain. T cells, B-cell-depleted T cells, or PBMCs provided the cDNA or gDNA that served as material.

The germline CDR1 and CDR2 sequences are SGHNT and YYREEE (reference sequence). Trimming pared 3 bases from V and 2 bases from J, leaving 12 bases between. The CDR3 covers 15 residues. In the original workflow: Amplification with reference gene primers provided the estimates of nucleated cell counts. Some clones are missing from TCRdb's copy, which holds only in-frame ones; the method was immunoSEQ multiplex PCR. D and trimming come from the DNA, and the V and J calls and clone size come from that table. This repertoire shows approximately 160,000 clones, about 86% found once; its top ten account for approximately 18%.

Sequencing input: peripheral blood. The rearrangement uses TRBV5-4 and TRBJ1-5, with D possibly matching TRBD1 (5 bases). The sequence derives from a woman over 75 with acute or convalescent COVID-19. The CDR3 loop is CASSWGGSGNQPQHF. The CDR3 nucleotides read TGTGCCAGCAGCTGGGGGGGTAGTGGCAATCAGCCCCAGCATTTT.